What follows are 13 T cell receptor beta chains derived from one specimen sequenced in a study of shared clonotypes between healthy human individuals. The table came from immunoSEQ multiplex PCR; TCRdb's copy has only in-frame clones and leaves some out. The sample contains some 1 million clones, about 75% of which appear only once. The material sequenced was memory CD4+ T cells sorted from blood. The subset was: CD45RA-negative fraction. Source of these receptors: a man between 18 and 35 years old in good health.

The sample holds one count of this clone. V is TRBV10-3 and J is TRBJ2-7; 8 positions agree with TRBD1. The ends lost 6 bases at V and 5 bases at J; junction bases unmatched: 12. Germline V gives CDR1 ENHRY, CDR2 SYGVKD. The length of the CDR3 is 15 residues. DNA of the CDR3: TGTGCCATCAGGTCCTGGACAGGGAAAGGCGACGAGCAGTACTTC. This codes for CAIRSWTGKGDEQYF.

V gene TRBV19 combines with J gene TRBJ1-1; TRBD1 agrees at 11 bases. With 7 bases clipped from V and 5 bases from J, the junction kept 9 bases outside the gene matches. Germline CDR1 and CDR2: LNHDA and SQIVND (reference sequence). The CDR3 covers 15 residues. The CDR3 DNA reads TGTGCCAGTACTAATCTAGGGACAGGGGGAACTGAAGCTTTCTTT. Its protein is CASTNLGTGGTEAFF.

The table lists this clone with a count of one. V and J are TRBV27 and TRBJ1-2; D not certain. V lost 5 bases to trimming and J lost 7 bases, with 17 bases between them. CDR1 is MNHEY and CDR2 is SMNVEV in the germline V gene (reference sequence). CDR3 size: 14 residues. The DNA for the CDR3 is TGTGCCAGCAGTCCAGCAGCGGGGTTTAGTGGCTACACCTTC. Translation gives CASSPAAGFSGYTF.

The rearrangement joins TRBV6-1 to TRBJ2-3; 10 bases are shared with TRBD2. V lost 8 bases, J lost 2 bases, and 7 bases stayed unmatched. The germline CDR1 and CDR2 sequences are MNHNS and SASEGT. CDR3 size: 15 residues. The CDR3 region is CASLLLAGVTDTQYF. CDR3 nucleotide sequence: TGTGCCAGCCTACTTCTAGCGGGGGTCACAGATACGCAGTATTTT.

This chain links TRBV4-2 with TRBJ2-1, with 11 bases that match TRBD2. V was pared by 3 bases and J by 5 bases, with 3 bases of the junction left unmatched. Germline V gene data show CDR1 as LGHNA and CDR2 as YNFKEQ. The CDR3 runs to 15 residues. The CDR3 loop reads CASSHTSGGDNEQFF. In nucleotides, the CDR3 is TGTGCCAGCAGCCACACTAGCGGGGGCGACAATGAGCAGTTCTTC.

This clone was counted ten times or more. This sequence joins TRBV30 and TRBJ1-3; weak D call: TRBD1 (6 bases). The V gene's germline CDR1 is GTSNPN and CDR2 SVGIG (reference sequence). The CDR3 spans 16 residues. V was clipped by 1 base and J by 0 bases, with 13 bases between them. For the CDR3, the DNA is TGTGCCTGGAGTGACCTCCAGGGGAGCTCTGGAAACACCATATATTTT. Translation: CAWSDLQGSSGNTIYF. The complete variable domain, with remaining parts taken from reference TRBV30 and TRBJ1-3, reads SQTIHQWPATLVQPVGSPLSLECTVEGTSNPNLYWYRQAAGRGLQLLFYSVGIGQISSEVPQNLSASRPQDRQFILSSKKLLLSDSGFYLCAWSDLQGSSGNTIYFGEGSWLTVV.

The V gene is TRBV5-4, the J gene TRBJ1-3; TRBD1 might be the D (6 bases). The CDR3 runs to 15 residues. The V end was cut by 1 base, the J end by 2 bases, with 10 bases between. Germline-derived CDR1 and CDR2 are SGHNT and YYREEE (reference sequence). CDR3 loop: CASSLTQGTGNTIYF. In nucleotides, the CDR3 is TGTGCCAGCAGCTTGACCCAGGGGACTGGAAACACCATATATTTT. Full variable domain (rest looked up from reference TRBV5-4 and TRBJ1-3): ETGVTQSPTHLIKTRGQQVTLRCSSQSGHNTVSWYQQALGQGPQFIFQYYREEENGRGNFPPRFSGLQFPNYSSELNVNALELDDSALYLCASSLTQGTGNTIYFGEGSWLTVV.

This chain links TRBV19 with TRBJ1-2; 8 bases line up with TRBD1. The germline CDR1 and CDR2 sequences are LNHDA and SQIVND (reference sequence). The CDR3 is made up of 16 amino acids. Germline trimming cut 4 bases from V and 6 bases from J; bases unmatched to any gene: 13. The CDR3 DNA follows: TGTGCCAGTAGTACCCGGGGCGGGACAGGCATTGATGGCTACACCTTC. Its translation is CASSTRGGTGIDGYTF.

The chain uses TRBV7-9 and TRBJ1-5; 7 bases align to TRBD1. The germline V gene encodes CDR1 SEHNR and CDR2 FQNEAQ (reference sequence). Trimming removed 5 bases from V and 5 bases from J; junction bases left unmatched: 9. The CDR3 sequence is 15 residues long. The CDR3 DNA follows: TGTGCCAGCAGCCCGGGGACAGTGGGGGATCAGCCCCAGCATTTT. This codes for CASSPGTVGDQPQHF.

The chain carries TRBV5-8 and TRBJ1-2; D is possibly TRBD1 (6 bases). The germline V gene has CDR1 SGHTS and CDR2 YDEGEE. Trimming took off 4 bases at V and 4 bases at J, with 26 bases between the two ends. The CDR3 runs to 18 residues. The CDR3 nucleotides are TGTGCCAGCAGCGCAAATAATAAGGGACAACAGAACTTCTATGGCTACACCTTC. Translation gives CASSANNKGQQNFYGYTF.

V is TRBV6-5 and J is TRBJ2-5, with a weak D call TRBD2 (5 bases). CDR1 MNHEY and CDR2 SVGAGI come from the germline V gene. The CDR3 runs to 14 residues. V lost 2 bases, J lost 4 bases, and 11 bases lay in between. CDR3 sequence reads: CASSYIFGGETQYF. The CDR3 DNA follows: TGTGCCAGCAGTTACATATTCGGAGGAGAGACCCAGTACTTC.

The chain couples TRBV6-5 to TRBJ2-7; 9 positions agree with TRBD1. This CDR3 is 13 amino acids long. Germline V gene data show CDR1 as MNHEY and CDR2 as SVGAGI. The J segment lost 4 bases and the V segment lost 6 bases, leaving 4 bases of the junction unmatched. CDR3 nucleotides: TGTGCCAGCAGGGGGGACAGGGAATACGAGCAGTACTTC. This translates into CASRGDREYEQYF.

This clone has just a few counts. This chain uses TRBV6-5 with TRBJ1-2, with 10 bases lining up with TRBD1. The CDR3 is 15 amino acids. The germline CDR1 and CDR2 sequences are MNHEY and SVGAGI. V gave up 6 bases and J gave up 2 bases; unmatched junction bases: 6. CDR3 nucleotide sequence: TGTGCCAGCAGCCCGACAGGGGGCCTCAACTATGGCTACACCTTC. Amino acids: CASSPTGGLNYGYTF.